Each of the 9 T cell receptor beta chains below was sequenced from the same sample in a study of control samples from healthy donors and cancer patients (dated by TCRdb to about 2020). The library relied on the immunoSEQ multiplex PCR assay. This immuneACCESS table, as held by TCRdb, lists in-frame sequences with V and J called but not all clones. Of the missing ones, under half trace to an unresolved V gene in checked studies; the others have no known cause. The sample has about 90,000 clones on record, about 92% of them singletons. Approximately 1.5% of the sample lies in the top ten. The sequencing sample was made of blood. The receptor set was obtained from a woman in her 30s in good health.

J is TRBJ2-1 and V is TRBV4-1; the D gene is possibly TRBD2 (6 bases). Looked up from germline, CDR1 is MGHRA and CDR2 is YSYEKL. This CDR3 has 15 amino acids. Trimming cost V 3 bases and J 4 bases, with 13 bases left between them. Here the CDR3 DNA reads TGCGCCAGCAGCCATTCAGGAGGGCCTTACAATGAGCAGTTCTTC. This gives the protein CASSHSGGPYNEQFF.

The chain couples TRBV2 to TRBJ1-1, with no clear D. Trimming left V 9 bases short and J 0 bases short, with 11 bases between. Germline CDR1 reads SNHLY; CDR2 reads FYNNEI. This CDR3 region has 13 residues. The CDR3 nucleotides are TGTGCCAGTACAAGGACTGTGAACACTGAAGCTTTCTTT. Translating gives CASTRTVNTEAFF. The complete variable domain, with remaining parts taken from reference TRBV2 and TRBJ1-1, reads EPEVTQTPSHQVTQMGQEVILRCVPISNHLYFYWYRQILGQKVEFLVSFYNNEISEKSEIFDDQFSVERPDGSNFTLKIRSTKLEDSAMYFCASTRTVNTEAFFGQGTRLTVV.

V and J are TRBV7-2 and TRBJ1-1, with D unclear. In germline, CDR1 is SGHTA, CDR2 FQGNSA. The CDR3 runs to 14 residues. V lost 3 bases and J lost 4, with 12 bases in between. The chain's CDR3 is CASSFSGSRTEAFF. The CDR3 DNA follows: TGTGCCAGCAGCTTTAGCGGAAGTCGCACTGAAGCTTTCTTT.

This chain joins TRBV24-1 and TRBJ1-1; tentative D call: TRBD1 (5 bases). V was cut by 7 bases and J by 4 bases, with 6 bases left in between. The germline gives CDR1 KGHDR, CDR2 SFDVKD. The CDR3 is made up of 11 amino acids. CDR3 nucleotides: TGTGCCACCAGGACAGCCACTGAAGCTTTCTTT. It codes for CATRTATEAFF.

The chain links TRBV11-3 to TRBJ1-1, with 7 bases identical to TRBD1. The V gene end was trimmed by 6 bases and the J gene end by 4 bases; junction bases not matched to a gene: 5. CDR1 SGHNT and CDR2 YENEEA come from the germline V gene. This CDR3 has 13 amino acids. The CDR3 here is CASSQGVFTEAFF. In nucleotides, the CDR3 is TGTGCCAGCAGTCAGGGGGTATTCACTGAAGCTTTCTTT.

J is TRBJ2-7 and V is TRBV28; possibly TRBD2 for D (6 bases). CDR1 is MDHEN, CDR2 SYDVKM, per germline. V was shortened by 6 bases and J by 5 bases, with 17 bases between the two germline ends. The CDR3 has 14 amino acids. Here the CDR3 DNA reads TGTGCCAGCAGCCCTACCGGGACTTTTGACGAGCAGTACTTC. Amino acids: CASSPTGTFDEQYF.

V usage is TRBV19 and J usage is TRBJ2-3; maybe TRBD2 (7 bases). The CDR3 has 19 residues. In germline, CDR1 is LNHDA, CDR2 SQIVND (reference sequence). Trimming pared 6 bases from V and 7 bases from J, leaving 32 bases between. DNA for the CDR3: TGTGCCAGTAGGCTATCGGGCTTTGCTACGCGGGGGCCCTTGAATACGCAGTATTTT. Its translation is CASRLSGFATRGPLNTQYF.

V and J are TRBV9 and TRBJ1-6; D ambiguous. This CDR3 contains 14 residues. V dropped 4 bases and J dropped 5 bases, with 10 bases sitting between them. Germline V gene lookup returns CDR1 SGDLS and CDR2 YYNGEE. The CDR3 DNA sequence: TGTGCCAGCAGCCTTCGACAAGATAATTCACCCCTCCACTTT. Amino acid sequence: CASSLRQDNSPLHF.

This chain connects TRBV3-1 (or the pseudogene TRBV3-2) to TRBJ2-6, with 9 bases that match TRBD1. The CDR3 totals 18 residues. Per the germline V gene, CDR1 is LGHDT and CDR2 is YNNKEL (reference sequence). With 1 base clipped from V and 4 bases from J, the junction kept 8 bases outside the gene matches. As DNA, the CDR3 is TGTGCCAGCAGCCAAGTATTGACAGGGGGGGCCGGGGCCAACGTCCTGACTTTC. Amino acids: CASSQVLTGGAGANVLTF.